These 16 T cell receptor beta chains were all obtained from the same sample, sequenced in a study of PD-1 blockade in classical Hodgkin lymphoma. Sequencing used immunoSEQ multiplex PCR; TCRdb keeps in-frame clones, though not all of them. This sample has about 46,000 clones, with about 78% found just once. Relapse was seen in all patients after autologous stem cell transplantation, and brentuximab vedotin exposure was variable. The material was peripheral blood mononuclear cells (PBMCs), obtained before the second cycle of nivolumab. These receptors all come from a human donor with classical Hodgkin lymphoma.

In this sample, this clone turned up a few times. CDR3 bases: TGTGCCAGCAGCCCCGGGGGGGTGGCAGATACGCAGTATTTT. It translates to CASSPGGVADTQYF. This chain links TRBV4-2 with TRBJ2-3; TRBD2 agrees at 8 bases. V shed 4 bases, J shed 4 bases, and the junction held 4 bases outside the gene matches. Germline CDR1 reads LGHNA; CDR2 reads YNFKEQ. The CDR3 extends over 14 amino acids.

V gene TRBV30 combines with J gene TRBJ2-2, with 7 bases fitting TRBD2. CDR1 GTSNPN and CDR2 SVGIG come from the germline V gene (reference sequence). The CDR3 covers 14 residues. The CDR3 reads CASRERDNTGELFF. CDR3 DNA: TGTGCTTCCCGGGAGCGGGATAACACCGGGGAGCTGTTTTTT.

This chain joins TRBV9 and TRBJ2-5; D is undetermined. V lost 0 bases and J 5 bases, leaving 11 bases between the germline ends. Germline CDR1 reads SGDLS; CDR2 reads YYNGEE. The CDR3 loop spans 14 amino acids. The CDR3 coding sequence is TGTGCCAGCAGCGTAGAGCCAGGAGCCGAGACCCAGTACTTC. It specifies CASSVEPGAETQYF.

This clone has a handful of counts. The chain uses TRBV6-6 and TRBJ2-7; the D is unclear. This CDR3 contains 12 residues. Trimming cost V 8 bases and J 2 bases, with 10 bases left between them. Germline V gives CDR1 MNHNY, CDR2 SVGAGI (reference sequence). The CDR3 here is CASGEITYEQYF. As DNA, the CDR3 is TGTGCCAGCGGGGAAATAACCTACGAGCAGTACTTC.

The rearrangement links TRBV5-6 to TRBJ1-5; TRBD1 might be the D (5 bases). V lost 4 bases and J 6 bases, leaving 11 bases between the germline ends. Per germline, CDR1 SGHDT and CDR2 YYEEEE. The CDR3 is made up of 13 amino acids. The CDR3 nucleotides read TGTGCCAGCAGCCCCGGGGGGGGTCAGCCCCAGCATTTT. The encoded protein is CASSPGGGQPQHF.

V gene TRBV7-9 combines with J gene TRBJ2-7; 7 bases agree with TRBD2. The CDR3 runs 14 residues. Trimming took 2 bases from V and 4 from J; bases not matched to a gene: 5. Germline values: CDR1 SEHNR, CDR2 FQNEAQ (reference sequence). CDR3 loop: CASSLSGEGYEQYF. The CDR3 region has the DNA TGTGCCAGCAGCTTAAGCGGGGAGGGATACGAGCAGTACTTC. Full variable domain (remainder filled in from reference TRBV7-9 and TRBJ2-7): DTGVSQNPRHKITKRGQNVTFRCDPISEHNRLYWYRQTLGQGPEFLTYFQNEAQLEKSRLLSDRFSAERPKGSFSTLEIQRTEQGDSAMYLCASSLSGEGYEQYFGPGTRLTVT.

The chain combines TRBV27 with TRBJ2-3; TRBD2 agrees at 8 bases. V was pared by 3 bases and J by 2 bases, with 7 bases of the junction left unmatched. This CDR3 has 16 amino acids. Germline-derived CDR1 and CDR2 are MNHEY and SMNVEV (reference sequence). The CDR3 protein is CASSFSVAGYTDTQYF. Here the CDR3 DNA reads TGTGCCAGCAGTTTTTCAGTAGCGGGGTACACAGATACGCAGTATTTT.

V is TRBV6-5 and J is TRBJ1-5; 7 nucleotides agree with TRBD1. This CDR3 comprises 13 residues. CDR1 is MNHEY and CDR2 is SVGAGI in the germline V gene. V shed 6 bases and J 3 bases; nucleotides not matched to a gene: 2. The chain's CDR3 is CASRDRSNQPQHF. Written as DNA, the CDR3 is TGTGCCAGCAGGGACAGGTCCAATCAGCCCCAGCATTTT.

This clone is categorized as large. The chain recombines TRBV9 with TRBJ2-5; TRBD1 agrees at 7 bases. V trimming: 0 bases; J trimming: 1 base; junction bases outside the gene matches: 3. The CDR3 has 15 amino acids. Germline V gene data show CDR1 as SGDLS and CDR2 as YYNGEE. The CDR3 reads CASSVGGGPQETQYF. DNA for the CDR3: TGTGCCAGCAGCGTAGGAGGGGGCCCCCAAGAGACCCAGTACTTC.

J is TRBJ1-2 and V is TRBV28; a weak D match, TRBD1 (6 bases). The CDR3 sequence is 14 residues long. The germline CDR1 and CDR2 sequences are MDHEN and SYDVKM. V lost 2 bases, J lost 3 bases, and 10 bases lay in between. The CDR3 protein is CASSLEGGHYGYTF. The CDR3 bases are TGTGCCAGCAGTTTAGAAGGGGGGCACTATGGCTACACCTTC.

The rearrangement joins TRBV11-3 to TRBJ2-1, with D tentatively TRBD1 or TRBD2 (5 bases each). V gave up 4 bases and J gave up 2 bases, with 9 bases separating them. This CDR3 has 14 amino acids. In germline, CDR1 is SGHNT, CDR2 YENEEA. The CDR3 sequence is CASSSMGAYNEQFF. CDR3 in DNA: TGTGCCAGCAGCTCTATGGGGGCCTACAATGAGCAGTTCTTC.

The genes are TRBV30 and TRBJ2-1; tentative D call: TRBD2 (6 bases). V gave up 4 bases and J gave up 7 bases, with 17 bases separating them. CDR1 GTSNPN and CDR2 SVGIG come from the germline V gene (reference sequence). CDR3 length equals 14 residues. This chain's CDR3 is CAWKKRARWNEQFF. The CDR3 coding sequence is TGTGCCTGGAAGAAGCGGGCAAGATGGAATGAGCAGTTCTTC. Complete variable domain (other parts from reference TRBV30 and TRBJ2-1): SQTIHQWPATLVQPVGSPLSLECTVEGTSNPNLYWYRQAAGRGLQLLFYSVGIGQISSEVPQNLSASRPQDRQFILSSKKLLLSDSGFYLCAWKKRARWNEQFFGPGTRLTVL.

V and J are TRBV25-1 and TRBJ2-1; TRBD2 matches 8 bases. CDR3 length: 17 residues. Trimming cost V 4 bases and J 2 bases; bases outside gene matches: 10. Germline CDR1 reads MGHDK; CDR2 reads SYGVNS. DNA of the CDR3: TGTGCCAGCAGTGCCTCCATAACTAGCGGACCCTACAATGAGCAGTTCTTC. It yields the protein CASSASITSGPYNEQFF. Filled out from reference TRBV25-1 and TRBJ2-1, the complete variable domain reads EADIYQTPRYLVIGTGKKITLECSQTMGHDKMYWYQQDPGMELHLIHYSYGVNSTEKGDLSSESTVSRIRTEHFPLTLESARPSHTSQYLCASSASITSGPYNEQFFGPGTRLTVL.

V and J are TRBV5-4 and TRBJ2-3, with D possibly called TRBD1 or TRBD2 (5 bases each). The CDR3 spans 15 residues. Germline lookup yields CDR1 SGHNT and CDR2 YYREEE (reference sequence). The germline V and J ends were trimmed by 4 bases and 6 bases, with 18 bases remaining between them. The CDR3 bases are TGTGCCAGCAGCACCTCCGGGACCCGCTCTGATACGCAGTATTTT. Translation gives CASSTSGTRSDTQYF.

The chain carries TRBV10-3 and TRBJ2-1; D is undetermined. This CDR3 comprises 15 residues. Germline lookup yields CDR1 ENHRY and CDR2 SYGVKD. The V end was cut by 0 bases, the J end by 1 base, with 7 bases between. For the CDR3, the DNA is TGTGCCATCAGTGAGTCAACTATGTCCTACAATGAGCAGTTCTTC. The encoded protein is CAISESTMSYNEQFF.

This chain connects TRBV19 to TRBJ1-3, with no clear D. The germline gives CDR1 LNHDA, CDR2 SQIVND (reference sequence). V lost 2 bases and J 0 bases, leaving 17 bases between the germline ends. CDR3 length: 18 amino acids. This CDR3 reads CASSIRKAVRVSGNTIYF. CDR3 sequence (DNA): TGTGCCAGTAGTATACGAAAGGCCGTCCGTGTCTCTGGAAACACCATATATTTT.